The TCR beta chain under discussion was sequenced for a study of CD8 T cell repertoires and HIV-1 epitope variants (dated by TCRdb to 2018 to 2021). Concerning the study at large: T cells were stimulated in separate culture wells with each of twenty-five peptides representing autologous and known Gag and Nef epitope variants. A total of roughly 78 T cell cultures were run, with each culture condition performed in triplicate except for one peptide, which was performed in duplicate. Using the EasySep Human T Cell Enrichment Kit, T cells were enriched and then co-cultured with an equal number of autologous T cell-negative cells acting as antigen-presenting cells. An aliquot of 1M T cells was saved as an uncultured baseline condition, separate from the roughly 80 T cell cultures. The cultures were grown for more than 9 days in IMDM with gentamicin, and half of the media was changed on days 3 and 7 with IL-2, IL-7 and IL-15 added. The epitopes tested were three Gag epitope families plus Nef HW9 and YT9. The control conditions were a CMV, EBV and flu peptide pool, the Ebola AY9 epitope as a negative control, and a well with no peptide.

The EasySep Human CD8+ T Cell Enrichment Kit was used on day 10 to isolate CD8+ T cells from every culture. What the study reported, not specific to this receptor: Of the nine antigen-specific TCR beta clonotypes identified, roughly 6 appeared cross-reactive for autologous or known escape epitope variants. The Nef KF9 family was recognized by five clonotypes and the HW9 family by one, and no responses to the TAALDMSHF plasma variant were observed. The assay identified only TCR beta chains and indicated proliferation in response to antigen, without indicating T cell function or cytokine profile.

The germline V gene yields SGHTA for CDR1 and FQGNSA for CDR2. Its CDR3 holds 15 amino acids, cysteine through phenylalanine. Only the CDR3 part of the read is kept: 45 bases, read in frame from the first base. The V and J ends are trimmed by 2 bases and 5 bases, leaving 15 bases between them. Sequencing of TCR beta CDR3 regions was done on the immunoSEQ platform at survey depth. The QIAamp DNA micro kit was used to extract genomic DNA from every cultured and uncultured CD8+ T cell population. On the authors' methods: Samples with fewer than 5,000 productive reads were excluded, resulting in the removal of about 6% of the 75 HIV peptide-stimulated cultures. Sequences were trimmed to CDR3 by a MANAFEST web app, and nonproductive sequences, CDR3s under 5 amino acids, and sequences not starting with C or ending with F/W were removed. Clonotypes were classified as antigen-specific only if expansion was observed in at least 2 of 3 replicates versus the no-peptide control at FDR 0.01, only within one epitope family. A frequency at least fivefold higher than in wells stimulated with peptides from other epitope families was additionally required for specific clonotypes. Here the immuneACCESS table is served through TCRdb, limited to in-frame sequences with V and J called. Missing clones are a known gap in these copies; in checked studies unresolved V genes cover under half, and the rest lacks a known reason. V and J calls and clone size come straight from that table; D and trimming were deduced from the DNA. This sample is represented by around 5,000 clones; about two thirds of them were singletons. 44% of the sample is held by the ten biggest clonotypes.

The sample holds one count of this clone. Its cognate antigen has yet to be identified. No base quality values were provided; no much bigger clone lies one nucleotide off. The V and J segments used are TRBV7-2 and TRBJ1-1; confidence is insufficient to name the D gene. Material: cultured CD8+ T cells derived from PBMCs. This sequence was found in a male donor with HIV. For the CDR3, the sequence is CASSLNGRGRTEAFF. In nucleotide form, the sequence is TGTGCCAGCAGCTTAAATGGGAGAGGGAGGACTGAAGCTTTCTTT.